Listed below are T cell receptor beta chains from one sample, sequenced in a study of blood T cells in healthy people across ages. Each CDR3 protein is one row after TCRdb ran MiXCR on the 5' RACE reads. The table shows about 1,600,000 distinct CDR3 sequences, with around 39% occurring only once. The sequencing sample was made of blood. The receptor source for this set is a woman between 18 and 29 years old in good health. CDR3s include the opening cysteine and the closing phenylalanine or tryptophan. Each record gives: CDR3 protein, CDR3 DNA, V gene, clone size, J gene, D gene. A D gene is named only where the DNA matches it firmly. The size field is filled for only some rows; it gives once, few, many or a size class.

CDR3: CASGPSADTQYF
DNA: TGTGCCAGCGGCCCCAGCGCAGATACGCAGTATTTT
V: TRBV27
size: few
J: TRBJ2-3
D: NA

CDR3: CASSVGPRGYTF
DNA: TGTGCCAGCAGTGTAGGACCGCGTGGCTACACCTTC
V: TRBV2
size: NA
J: TRBJ1-2
D: NA

CDR3: CASSELAGQGVRNEQFF
DNA: TGTGCCAGCAGCGAACTTGCGGGACAGGGGGTGAGGAATGAGCAGTTCTTC
V: TRBV7-2
size: few
J: TRBJ2-1
D: TRBD1

CDR3: CASSLSPAVSTDTQYF
DNA: TGTGCCAGCAGTTTATCCCCTGCGGTTAGCACAGATACGCAGTATTTT
V: TRBV27
size: NA
J: TRBJ2-3
D: NA

CDR3: CASSPGLTSGNTIYF
DNA: TGTGCCAGCAGCCCGGGACTTACCTCTGGAAACACCATATATTTT
V: TRBV7-2
size: NA
J: TRBJ1-3
D: NA

CDR3: CASSLGRLADSYNEQFF
DNA: TGTGCCAGCAGCTTGGGAAGACTAGCGGATTCCTACAATGAGCAGTTCTTC
V: TRBV7-9
size: NA
J: TRBJ2-1
D: TRBD2

CDR3: CASSLGAEGEQFF
DNA: TGCGCCAGCAGCTTGGGGGCAGAGGGTGAGCAGTTCTTC
V: TRBV5-1
size: few
J: TRBJ2-1
D: NA

CDR3: CAISEIANGSSYNSPLHF
DNA: TGTGCCATCAGTGAGATCGCCAACGGGAGCTCCTATAATTCACCCCTCCACTTT
V: TRBV10-3
size: NA
J: TRBJ1-6
D: NA

CDR3: CASSFWSGSSYNEQYF
DNA: TGTGCCAGCAGTTTCTGGTCAGGGAGCTCCTACAATGAGCAGTACTTC
V: TRBV27
size: NA
J: TRBJ2-7
D: NA

CDR3: CASSSRTSGRENNEQYF
DNA: TGCGCCAGCAGCTCACGGACTAGCGGGAGGGAAAACAATGAGCAGTACTTC
V: TRBV5-1
size: few
J: TRBJ2-5
D: TRBD2

CDR3: CASSSYYANEKLFF
DNA: TGTGCCAGCAGTTCATACTATGCTAATGAAAAACTGTTTTTT
V: TRBV25-1
size: NA
J: TRBJ1-4
D: NA

CDR3: CASTQGVGYGYTF
DNA: TGTGCCAGCACCCAGGGCGTGGGGTATGGCTACACCTTC
V: TRBV6-6
size: few
J: TRBJ1-2
D: NA

CDR3: CASSPSVDVRETQYF
DNA: TGTGCCAGCTCACCAAGCGTCGATGTCCGGGAGACCCAGTACTTC
V: TRBV18
size: NA
J: TRBJ2-5
D: NA

CDR3: CASSPSSGIWETQYF
DNA: TGTGCCAGCAGTCCCTCTAGCGGGATATGGGAGACCCAGTACTTC
V: TRBV25-1
size: few
J: TRBJ2-5
D: TRBD2

CDR3: CASSSGPTEGTQYF
DNA: TGTGCCAGCAGCTCAGGCCCGACCGAGGGGACCCAGTACTTC
V: TRBV11-1
size: NA
J: TRBJ2-5
D: NA

CDR3: CASRDPGQLYGYTF
DNA: TGTGCCAGCAGGGACCCGGGGCAACTCTATGGCTACACCTTC
V: TRBV12-3/TRBV12-4
size: few
J: TRBJ1-2
D: NA

CDR3: CASSNGAGGYEQYF
DNA: TGTGCCAGCAGCAACGGAGCGGGAGGCTACGAGCAGTACTTC
V: TRBV6-2/TRBV6-3
size: NA
J: TRBJ2-7
D: TRBD2

CDR3: CASSSRDSASGANVLTF
DNA: TGTGCCAGCAGCTCGAGGGACAGCGCATCTGGGGCCAACGTCCTGACTTTC
V: TRBV7-3
size: NA
J: TRBJ2-6
D: TRBD1

CDR3: CASSYEQGMRLFDGYTF
DNA: TGTGCCAGCAGTTATGAACAGGGGATGAGACTATTCGATGGCTACACCTTC
V: TRBV6-6
size: NA
J: TRBJ1-2
D: TRBD1

CDR3: CASSASPGLTDTQYF
DNA: TGTGCCAGCAGTGCTTCCCCGGGACTCACAGATACGCAGTATTTT
V: TRBV6-1
size: NA
J: TRBJ2-3
D: NA

CDR3: CASSLQTTYEQYF
DNA: TGTGCCAGCAGCTTACAGACAACCTACGAGCAGTACTTC
V: TRBV7-6
size: NA
J: TRBJ2-7
D: NA

CDR3: CASRVGGAADTQYF
DNA: TGTGCCAGCAGGGTGGGGGGGGCCGCAGATACGCAGTATTTT
V: TRBV6-1
size: NA
J: TRBJ2-3
D: NA

CDR3: CSADGDKGTGASPLHF
DNA: TGCAGTGCAGACGGAGACAAGGGGACCGGGGCGTCACCCCTCCACTTT
V: TRBV20-1
size: NA
J: TRBJ1-6
D: NA

CDR3: CASSAQTGTAYSGANVLTF
DNA: TGTGCCAGCAGCGCCCAGACCGGGACAGCTTACTCTGGGGCCAACGTCCTGACTTTC
V: TRBV9
size: NA
J: TRBJ2-6
D: TRBD1

CDR3: CASSLQGAAVGYTF
DNA: TGTGCCAGCAGTCTACAGGGGGCGGCGGTTGGCTACACCTTC
V: TRBV28
size: NA
J: TRBJ1-2
D: TRBD1

CDR3: CAISGGDVDYEQYF
DNA: TGTGCCATCAGTGGTGGGGACGTAGACTACGAGCAGTACTTC
V: TRBV10-3
size: many
J: TRBJ2-7
D: NA

CDR3: CASRTSGTSYNEQYF
DNA: TGCGCCAGCCGGACTAGCGGGACCTCCTACAATGAGCAGTACTTC
V: TRBV5-1
size: NA
J: TRBJ2-7
D: TRBD2

CDR3: CASSYIEGRPYNEQYF
DNA: TGTGCCAGCAGTTACATTGAGGGGCGCCCCTACAATGAGCAGTACTTC
V: TRBV6-6
size: NA
J: TRBJ2-7
D: NA

CDR3: CASSLGGTSVSNQPQHF
DNA: TGTGCCAGCAGCTTGGGAGGGACGTCAGTTAGCAATCAGCCCCAGCATTTT
V: TRBV7-9
size: NA
J: TRBJ1-5
D: NA

CDR3: CSAGTGVSSYEQYF
DNA: TGCAGTGCTGGGACAGGGGTCTCTTCCTACGAGCAGTACTTC
V: TRBV20-1
size: NA
J: TRBJ2-7
D: TRBD1

CDR3: CASSPSQSSYNEQFF
DNA: TGTGCCAGCTCACCTTCCCAGAGCTCCTACAATGAGCAGTTCTTC
V: TRBV18
size: few
J: TRBJ2-1
D: NA

CDR3: CASSTGGGAGYGYTF
DNA: TGTGCCAGCAGTACGGGTGGAGGTGCGGGGTATGGCTACACCTTC
V: TRBV25-1
size: NA
J: TRBJ1-2
D: NA

CDR3: CASGLGPDEQFF
DNA: TGTGCTAGTGGTTTGGGACCCGATGAGCAGTTCTTC
V: TRBV12-5
size: few
J: TRBJ2-1
D: NA

CDR3: CASSPSGGMSRQYF
DNA: TGCGCCAGCAGCCCGAGCGGGGGGATGAGTCGGCAGTACTTC
V: TRBV5-1
size: NA
J: TRBJ2-5
D: TRBD2

CDR3: CSARGGPGQPQHF
DNA: TGCAGTGCTAGAGGGGGCCCAGGCCAGCCCCAGCATTTT
V: TRBV20-1
size: NA
J: TRBJ1-5
D: NA

CDR3: CAISRDSYQETQYF
DNA: TGTGCCATCAGCCGGGACAGCTACCAAGAGACCCAGTACTTC
V: TRBV10-3
size: NA
J: TRBJ2-5
D: TRBD1

CDR3: CASSPNPGGENYGYTF
DNA: TGCGCCAGCAGCCCCAATCCGGGGGGGGAAAACTATGGCTACACCTTC
V: TRBV4-1
size: few
J: TRBJ1-2
D: NA

CDR3: CASGGTGSQYTEAFF
DNA: TGTGCCAGCGGAGGGACAGGGTCCCAGTACACTGAAGCTTTCTTT
V: TRBV6-1
size: few
J: TRBJ1-1
D: TRBD1

CDR3: CSAPARDRVPDTQYF
DNA: TGCAGTGCTCCGGCCCGGGACAGGGTACCAGATACGCAGTATTTT
V: TRBV20-1
size: few
J: TRBJ2-3
D: TRBD1

CDR3: CSALQRRTGVGNEQFF
DNA: TGCAGCGCACTGCAGAGGAGGACAGGGGTCGGGAATGAGCAGTTCTTC
V: TRBV29-1
size: NA
J: TRBJ2-1
D: TRBD1

CDR3: CASSHRTGSSDEQFF
DNA: TGTGCCAGCAGCCATCGAACAGGGTCATCAGATGAGCAGTTCTTC
V: TRBV7-9
size: NA
J: TRBJ2-1
D: NA

CDR3: CASSFLRSNYGYTF
DNA: TGTGCCAGCAGTTTCCTTCGCTCCAACTATGGCTACACCTTC
V: TRBV28
size: NA
J: TRBJ1-2
D: NA